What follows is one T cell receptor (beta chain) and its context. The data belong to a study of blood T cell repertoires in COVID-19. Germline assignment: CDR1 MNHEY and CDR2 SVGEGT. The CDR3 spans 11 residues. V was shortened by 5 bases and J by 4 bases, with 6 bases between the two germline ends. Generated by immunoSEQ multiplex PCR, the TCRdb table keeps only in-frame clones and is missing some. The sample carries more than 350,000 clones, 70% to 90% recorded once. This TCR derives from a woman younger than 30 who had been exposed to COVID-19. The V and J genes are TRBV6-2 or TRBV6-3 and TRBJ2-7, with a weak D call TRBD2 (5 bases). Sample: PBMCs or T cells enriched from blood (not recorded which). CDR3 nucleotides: TGTGCCAGCAGTGGACTGTACGAGCAGTACTTC. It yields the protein CASSGLYEQYF.